The text below deals with one TCR beta chain. No cognate antigen has been identified for it. No base qualities exist here, and no much larger clone lies one base off it. The entry originates in a study of T-cell reconstitution after alpha-beta-depleted transplantation in children listed by TCRdb under 2016. Context from the whole study: T-cell immune reconstitution after TCRalphabeta/CD19-depleted allogeneic hematopoietic cell transplantation in children was quantitatively tracked in the study by means of TCR repertoire profiling.

What this sample's treatment or condition label stands for: allogeneic hematopoietic cell transplantation with graft depleted of TCRalphabeta T cells and CD19 B cells. TCRalphabeta/CD19-depleted allogeneic hematopoietic cell grafts were given to the transplant recipients, all of whom were children. Libraries were built with PCR. Reads for this sample came from an Illumina HiSeq 2500. To normalize quantification of the TCRbeta repertoire, the TCR libraries were built with molecular barcoding that relied on unique molecular identifiers. TCRdb reran the public reads through fastp at Q25 and MiXCR, keeping productive beta chains. For every CDR3 protein sequence, its rows merge into one entry that carries the most common genes and DNA. Across this sample there are 700,000 to 850,000 distinct CDR3 sequences, with roughly 15% seen only once. In total, the top ten clones hold approximately 5% of the sample.

Here is what the overall study found, with its caveats: In some patients, the high TCRbeta diversity seen at day 60 was put down to recipient T cells and intrathymic progenitors that had survived conditioning. The apparently early alphabetaT-cell count recovery about two months after transplant was reportedly dependent on only several hundred rapidly expanded clones derived from non-depleted graft cells. Hyperexpanded clone frequencies declined over subsequent months; after one year, T-cell counts and TCRbeta diversity were mostly attributed to newly produced T cells.

The sample consisted of PBMCs, mostly from graft donor cells, taken 360 days after TCRalphabeta/CD19-depleted stem cell transplant. This TCR was recovered from a male patient under 18 who had a stem cell transplant for acute lymphoblastic leukemia, so the T cells may come from the graft donor.

The CDR3 corresponds to CASSFGQENPYGYTF. The sequence in DNA is TGTGCCAGCAGTTTTGGACAGGAGAACCCCTATGGCTACACCTTC. This chain is built from TRBV12-3 or TRBV12-4 and TRBJ1-2; a stretch of 7 junction bases matches TRBD1. Germline trimming amounts to 3 bases on V and 4 bases on J, with 8 as the count of junction bases outside the gene matches. The CDR3, from cysteine to phenylalanine, totals 15 residues. The only DNA kept is the CDR3, 45 bases in frame from the first base.